This T cell receptor (beta chain) came from a study of beta chain features in type 1 diabetes. On the study more broadly: Regarding age, gender and cell yields, patients proved similar to healthy donors. Study results and limitations: Type 1 diabetes patients showed a moderate but significant shortening of TCRB CDR3s in all four CD4+ subsets.

Purity above 95% was achieved in all sorted populations. Notes on this clone: Its target is not known.

Reverse transcription of all isolated RNA meant that expressed TCRB transcripts were sequenced. Deep immunoSEQ sequencing covered naive, central memory and regulatory T cell samples. The method was immunoSEQ multiplex PCR; TCRdb's version includes in-frame clones alone and lacks a portion of them. The sample shows 150,000 to 200,000 clones, roughly 10% of them seen only once. V was cut by 7 bases and J by 6 bases, with 12 bases left in between. CDR1 and CDR2 (germline): SQVTM, ANQGSEA. The CDR3 has 12 amino acids. The gene calls are TRBV29-1 and TRBJ1-4; perhaps TRBD1 as D (6 bases). The source is a woman aged 30 to 39 with type 1 diabetes. The sample was central memory CD4+ T cells from blood. The DNA of the CDR3 is TGCAGCGCCGGGACACCAGATGAAAAACTGTTTTTT. Translation: CSAGTPDEKLFF. The whole variable domain, remainder taken from reference TRBV29-1 and TRBJ1-4, is SAVISQKPSRDICQRGTSLTIQCQVDSQVTMMFWYRQQPGQSLTLIATANQGSEATYESGFVIDKFPISRPNLTFSTLTVSNMSPEDSSIYLCSAGTPDEKLFFGSGTQLSVL.